The 23 T cell receptor beta chains in this list originate from one sample, sequenced in a study of early T cells in non-severe SARS-CoV-2 infection. TCRdb re-called the 5' RACE reads through MiXCR, storing one row per CDR3 protein. The table includes over 30,000 distinct CDR3 sequences, 7.9% detected once. The sample in question was whole blood, obtained at baseline. Source of these receptors: an adult who was a healthcare worker with PCR-confirmed SARS-CoV-2 infection or an uninfected control (not recorded which).

Ten or more counts support this clonotype. The chain links TRBV13 to TRBJ2-1, with TRBD2 matching 7 bases. V was clipped by 1 base and J by 5 bases; unmatched bases: 8. Germline-derived CDR1 and CDR2 are PRHDT and FYEKMQ (reference sequence). The CDR3 consists of 16 residues. The CDR3 reads CASSLVDGGGDNEQFF. The CDR3 DNA follows: TGTGCCAGCAGCTTAGTAGACGGGGGAGGGGACAATGAGCAGTTCTTC.

Many counts were recorded for this clonotype. The chain recombines TRBV4-1 with TRBJ2-1; the match to TRBD1 covers 10 bases. From germline, CDR1 is MGHRA and CDR2 YSYEKL. The V and J ends lost 5 bases and 6 bases, in that order; junction bases with no gene match: 7. CDR3 length: 15 amino acids. Here the CDR3 reads CASSDRDRGVNEQFF. In nucleotides, the CDR3 is TGCGCCAGCAGCGACCGGGACAGGGGCGTCAATGAGCAGTTCTTC.

There are many counts of this clonotype. This chain joins TRBV5-6 and TRBJ1-1, with unresolved D. V was shortened by 0 bases and J by 3 bases, with 6 bases between the two germline ends. The CDR3 length is 13 residues. Per germline, CDR1 SGHDT and CDR2 YYEEEE. CDR3 nucleotide sequence: TGTGCCAGCAGCTTGGCCTCCGACACTGAAGCTTTCTTT. It is translated as CASSLASDTEAFF.

At least ten counts were recorded for this clonotype. The chain has TRBV20-1 and TRBJ2-5; D gene uncertain. The ends were cut back, 0 bases at V and 4 bases at J, with 9 bases in the middle. From germline, CDR1 is DFQATT and CDR2 SNEGSKA (reference sequence). The length of the CDR3 is 13 residues. CDR3 residues: CSARDPSLETQYF. The CDR3 nucleotides are TGCAGTGCTAGAGATCCCAGTCTAGAGACCCAGTACTTC.

J is TRBJ2-7 and V is TRBV20-1; TRBD1 matches at 7 bases. V lost 5 bases, J lost 2 bases, and 9 bases stayed unmatched. This CDR3 is 14 amino acids long. The germline V gene encodes CDR1 DFQATT and CDR2 SNEGSKA (reference sequence). This chain's CDR3 is CSAQQGNSPYEQYF. DNA of the CDR3: TGCAGTGCTCAACAGGGGAATTCCCCCTACGAGCAGTACTTC.

There are many counts of this clonotype. V gene TRBV20-1 combines with J gene TRBJ1-1; 7 bases match TRBD1. The V gene end was trimmed by 6 bases and the J gene end by 4 bases; junction bases not matched to a gene: 8. Germline V gene sequence: CDR1 DFQATT, CDR2 SNEGSKA (reference sequence). This CDR3 is built from 13 residues. CDR3 in DNA: TGCAGTGCCACGAAGGGGGCTTTCACTGAAGCTTTCTTT. Translated, it gives CSATKGAFTEAFF.

This clonotype was counted only a few times. The CDR3 sequence: CASSQEGATQYF. The CDR3, as DNA: TGCGCCAGCAGCCAAGAAGGCGCCACGCAGTATTTT. The chain has TRBV4-1 and TRBJ2-3; the D is unclear. The CDR3 consists of 12 residues. Trimming pared 0 bases from V and 9 bases from J, leaving 7 bases between. CDR1 and CDR2 (germline): MGHRA, YSYEKL.

This clonotype appeared a few times. V is TRBV28 and J is TRBJ2-7; D is unclear. The V end lost 3 bases, the J end lost 0 bases, and 12 bases lay between the germline ends. The length of the CDR3 is 15 residues. Germline V lookup: CDR1 MDHEN, CDR2 SYDVKM. Here the CDR3 DNA reads TGTGCCAGCAGTTTGTTCCCAACACCCTCCTACGAGCAGTACTTC. Encoded protein: CASSLFPTPSYEQYF.

This clonotype showed up just a few times. V is TRBV11-2 and J is TRBJ2-5; unclear D gene. Trimming stripped 5 bases from V and 5 bases from J, with 15 bases between. The CDR3 covers 14 residues. CDR1 is SGHAT and CDR2 is FQNNGV in the germline V gene. The CDR3 nucleotides read TGTGCCAGCAGCCGATGGGGTATTATCGAGACCCAGTACTTC. Its protein product is CASSRWGIIETQYF. The variable domain in full, completed from reference TRBV11-2 and TRBJ2-5, reads EAGVAQSPRYKIIEKRQSVAFWCNPISGHATLYWYQQILGQGPKLLIQFQNNGVVDDSQLPKDRFSAERLKGVDSTLKIQPAKLEDSAVYLCASSRWGIIETQYFGPGTRLLVL.

This clonotype was detected a few times. This chain joins TRBV28 and TRBJ2-2; no reliable D call. The CDR3 has 12 amino acids. V lost 7 bases and J lost 1, with 4 bases in between. Germline values: CDR1 MDHEN, CDR2 SYDVKM. CDR3 in DNA: TGTGCCAGCAATGGGAACACCGGGGAGCTGTTTTTT. This encodes CASNGNTGELFF.

V usage is TRBV6-1 and J usage is TRBJ2-7; tentative D call: TRBD1 (5 bases). CDR3 size: 15 residues. Germline-derived CDR1 and CDR2 are MNHNS and SASEGT. Trimming stripped 2 bases from V and 1 base from J, with 12 bases between. The CDR3 sequence is CASSEISGWSYEQYF. DNA of the CDR3: TGTGCCAGCAGTGAAATCTCAGGGTGGTCCTACGAGCAGTACTTC.

This clonotype was counted a few times. This chain connects TRBV9 to TRBJ2-2; 7 bases are a match to TRBD2. This CDR3 spans 17 amino acids. Germline V gene sequence: CDR1 SGDLS, CDR2 YYNGEE. Trimming took 5 bases from V and 2 from J; bases not matched to a gene: 12. CDR3: CASSHPHQRGNTGELFF. CDR3 nucleotides: TGTGCCAGCAGTCACCCTCACCAGCGGGGTAACACCGGGGAGCTGTTTTTT.

This clonotype was counted ten times or more. The V and J genes are TRBV5-1 and TRBJ2-7; 7 bases match TRBD1. The trim removed 4 bases at V and 7 bases at J, leaving 5 bases unmatched. The CDR3 is made up of 12 amino acids. The V gene's germline CDR1 is SGHRS and CDR2 YFSETQ. The CDR3 DNA is TGCGCCAGCAGCGAACAGGGGAAAGAGCAGTACTTC. Its protein product is CASSEQGKEQYF. The full variable domain, completed using reference TRBV5-1 and TRBJ2-7, is KAGVTQTPRYLIKTRGQQVTLSCSPISGHRSVSWYQQTPGQGLQFLFEYFSETQRNKGNFPGRFSGRQFSNSRSEMNVSTLELGDSALYLCASSEQGKEQYFGPGTRLTVT.

This sequence joins TRBV20-1 and TRBJ1-1, with D perhaps matching TRBD1 (6 bases). This CDR3 has 16 amino acids. The germline V gene encodes CDR1 DFQATT and CDR2 SNEGSKA (reference sequence). The V gene lost 0 bases and the J gene lost 4 bases, with 18 bases spanning the gap. CDR3 amino acids: CSARDYLKGGFTEAFF. The DNA for the CDR3 is TGCAGTGCTAGAGATTATCTGAAGGGGGGATTCACTGAAGCTTTCTTT.

The chain carries TRBV11-2 and TRBJ1-1, with D unresolved. The germline V gene has CDR1 SGHAT and CDR2 FQNNGV. V dropped 2 bases and J dropped 8 bases, with 15 bases sitting between them. The CDR3 spans 14 residues. The CDR3 loop reads CASSLNPSVTEAFF. The CDR3 nucleotides are TGTGCCAGCAGCTTAAACCCTTCAGTGACCGAAGCTTTCTTT.

The chain joins TRBV30 to TRBJ1-5; TRBD1 matches 9 bases. The CDR3 contains 14 residues. Germline V gives CDR1 GTSNPN, CDR2 SVGIG (reference sequence). Losses at the gene ends were 1 base for V and 3 bases for J; bases not matched to a gene: 1. CDR3 coding DNA: TGTGCCTGGAGTGGGGACAGGGACAATCAGCCCCAGCATTTT. Translated, it gives CAWSGDRDNQPQHF.

This sequence joins TRBV6-6 and TRBJ2-3; weak D call: TRBD2 (6 bases). V lost 5 bases and J lost 0, with 12 bases in between. The CDR3 totals 15 residues. Germline assignment: CDR1 MNHNY and CDR2 SVGAGI (reference sequence). CDR3 sequence reads: CASSPRGASTDTQYF. CDR3 sequence (DNA): TGTGCCAGCAGTCCCCGCGGGGCGAGCACAGATACGCAGTATTTT.

The genes are TRBV9 and TRBJ2-7; D tentatively fits TRBD1 or TRBD2 (6 bases each). V gave up 0 bases and J gave up 0 bases, with 10 bases separating them. The CDR3 spans 15 residues. Looked up from germline, CDR1 is SGDLS and CDR2 is YYNGEE. The DNA of the CDR3 is TGTGCCAGCAGCGTAGGAGGGGGGAACTCCTACGAGCAGTACTTC. It is translated as CASSVGGGNSYEQYF.

This clonotype was picked up many times. The rearrangement uses TRBV6-5 and TRBJ2-1; 8 nucleotides line up with TRBD2. The CDR3 runs 15 residues. The V and J ends lost 3 bases and 8 bases, in that order; junction bases with no gene match: 9. Looked up from germline, CDR1 is MNHEY and CDR2 is SVGAGI. The CDR3 nucleotides read TGTGCCAGCAGTTATACCGGGACTAGTTCCTATGAGCAGTTCTTC. Its protein product is CASSYTGTSSYEQFF.

Many counts were recorded for this clonotype. The rearrangement uses TRBV5-1 and TRBJ2-7; 7 bases fit TRBD1. The CDR3 has 15 amino acids. Losses at the gene ends were 3 bases for V and 4 bases for J; bases not matched to a gene: 10. CDR1 SGHRS and CDR2 YFSETQ come from the germline V gene. The CDR3 nucleotides read TGCGCCAGCAGCTCCTCTGTACAGGGGTCTTACGAGCAGTACTTC. Its protein is CASSSSVQGSYEQYF.

V usage is TRBV12-3 or TRBV12-4 and J usage is TRBJ1-4, with D perhaps matching TRBD1 (5 bases). Trimming stripped 6 bases from V and 0 bases from J, with 8 bases between. The CDR3 runs to 14 residues. The CDR3 DNA is TGTGCCAGCAGGCGACAGACAACTAATGAAAAACTGTTTTTT. Its protein product is CASRRQTTNEKLFF.

This clonotype was detected only a few times. The chain has TRBV11-3 and TRBJ2-3; D is uncertain. CDR1 SGHNT and CDR2 YENEEA come from the germline V gene. The length of the CDR3 is 13 residues. Trimming left V 2 bases short and J 4 bases short, with 7 bases between. The chain's CDR3 is CASSLIPPDTQYF. In DNA form, the CDR3 reads TGTGCCAGCAGCTTAATTCCCCCAGATACGCAGTATTTT.

This sequence joins TRBV20-1 and TRBJ2-7; possibly TRBD1 or TRBD2 for D (5 bases each). Looked up from germline, CDR1 is DFQATT and CDR2 is SNEGSKA (reference sequence). Trimming pared 5 bases from V and 5 bases from J, leaving 16 bases between. This CDR3 is built from 13 residues. The CDR3 DNA reads TGCAGTGCTTTCGGGACCGCGAAGCACGAGCAGTACTTC. Translated: CSAFGTAKHEQYF.